The rows below give T cell receptor beta chains drawn from one sample of a study of regulatory T cells in long-lasting Graves disease. From the multiplex PCR reads, TCRdb called clonotypes with MiXCR, one entry per CDR3 protein. In the table there are about 470,000 distinct CDR3 sequences, just under 15% of which are singletons. These same data were also listed under a study on T cells in Graves' hyperthyroidism and ophthalmopathy.

This sample comprised peripheral blood mononuclear cells (PBMCs), obtained at new diagnosis, from a patient treated with antithyroid drugs. The receptors come from a woman between 25 and 40 years old with Graves disease. The CDR3 runs from the conserved cysteine through the conserved F or W. A D gene is named only where the DNA matches it firmly. Expanded clones get a size class; other rows say once, few or many, or leave the size out.

abundance | j_gene | v_gene | d_gene | CDR3aa | CDR3nt
many | TRBJ2-1 | TRBV2 | - | CASSGTRAASEQFF | TGTGCCAGCAGTGGGACCAGGGCCGCGAGTGAGCAGTTCTTC
- | TRBJ1-6 | TRBV27 | - | CASSLSAGPSVLHF | TGTGCCAGCAGTTTATCTGCGGGACCTTCGGTCCTCCACTTT
many | TRBJ2-1 | TRBV5-1 | - | CASTSDSYNEQFF | TGCGCCAGCACCTCGGACAGTTACAATGAGCAGTTCTTC
- | TRBJ2-1 | TRBV27 | - | CASRLVNEQFF | TGTGCCAGCCGCCTAGTAAATGAGCAGTTCTTC
few | TRBJ2-5 | TRBV27 | - | CASSSSSPASYQETQYF | TGTGCCAGCAGTTCGTCCTCACCGGCCTCGTACCAAGAGACCCAGTACTTC
many | TRBJ1-4 | TRBV20-1 | - | CSARAQGLGEKLFF | TGCAGTGCTAGAGCGCAGGGGCTTGGTGAAAAACTGTTTTTT
- | TRBJ2-1 | TRBV27 | TRBD2 | CASSLGTSGRVNEQFF | TGTGCCAGCAGTTTAGGGACTAGCGGAAGGGTAAATGAGCAGTTCTTC
many | TRBJ1-1 | TRBV5-6 | - | CASSRGPLAEAFF | TGTGCCAGCAGCAGGGGACCCCTCGCAGAAGCTTTCTTT
many | TRBJ1-2 | TRBV10-3 | TRBD1 | CAISEDRDYGYTF | TGTGCCATCAGCGAGGACAGGGACTATGGCTACACCTTC
few | TRBJ2-3 | TRBV29-1 | - | CSVGAKLLARGADTQYF | TGCAGCGTTGGGGCGAAGTTACTAGCGAGGGGGGCAGATACGCAGTATTTT
few | TRBJ1-3 | TRBV28 | - | CASSSIPSLEDRSGNTIYF | TGTGCCAGCAGTTCCATCCCCAGTCTTGAAGACCGCTCTGGAAACACCATATATTTT
many | TRBJ2-7 | TRBV12-3/TRBV12-4 | TRBD1 | CASSFLGQVYEQYF | TGTGCCAGCAGTTTTCTGGGACAGGTCTACGAGCAGTACTTC
many | TRBJ2-1 | TRBV7-8 | - | CASSLASVAYNEQFF | TGTGCCAGCAGCTTAGCGAGCGTAGCCTACAATGAGCAGTTCTTC
many | TRBJ2-7 | TRBV7-9 | TRBD2 | CASSLGSGRAWQYF | TGTGCCAGCAGCTTAGGAAGCGGGAGGGCCTGGCAGTACTTC
many | TRBJ2-1 | TRBV4-1 | - | CASSTGWGFEQFF | TGCGCCAGCAGCACAGGCTGGGGTTTTGAGCAGTTCTTC
many | TRBJ1-6 | TRBV28 | - | CASSEGRDNSPLHF | TGTGCCAGCAGTGAGGGCAGAGATAATTCACCCCTCCACTTT
- | TRBJ2-3 | TRBV27 | TRBD2 | CASSLSVSGSLTDTQYF | TGTGCCAGCAGTTTATCGGTTAGCGGGAGTCTGACAGATACGCAGTATTTT
- | TRBJ2-1 | TRBV12-5 | TRBD2 | CASGLRPSGLAGGPSEQFF | TGTGCTAGTGGTTTGAGACCCTCGGGACTAGCGGGAGGGCCGAGCGAGCAGTTCTTC
few | TRBJ2-7 | TRBV14 | - | CASSQIRGTSYEQYF | TGTGCCAGCAGCCAAATAAGGGGAACCTCCTACGAGCAGTACTTC
- | TRBJ2-3 | TRBV11-2 | - | CVSSLVAAGTDTQYF | TGTGTCAGCAGCTTAGTGGCCGCTGGCACAGATACGCAGTATTTT
few | TRBJ1-1 | TRBV18 | - | CASSPPMTGNTEAFF | TGTGCCAGCTCACCCCCTATGACAGGGAACACTGAAGCTTTCTTT
many | TRBJ2-7 | TRBV7-2 | - | CASSPRGGRDFSYEQYF | TGTGCCAGCAGCCCCAGAGGCGGGCGGGATTTCTCCTACGAGCAGTACTTC
once | TRBJ2-3 | TRBV12-3/TRBV12-4 | TRBD2 | CASIPTSGRVTDTQYF | TGTGCCAGCATCCCGACTAGCGGGAGAGTAACAGATACGCAGTATTTT
- | TRBJ2-1 | TRBV18 | TRBD2 | CASSPLTSGSSYNEQFF | TGTGCCAGCTCACCTCTGACTAGCGGGAGCTCCTACAATGAGCAGTTCTTC
few | TRBJ2-5 | TRBV6-2/TRBV6-3 | - | CASSRASGDETQYF | TGTGCCAGCAGTAGAGCGTCAGGGGACGAGACCCAGTACTTC
- | TRBJ2-7 | TRBV10-3 | - | CAISYSGSYEQYF | TGTGCCATCAGTTATAGCGGCTCCTACGAGCAGTACTTC
- | TRBJ2-1 | TRBV20-1 | - | CSARGAPRDNEQFF | TGCAGTGCTAGAGGGGCTCCGAGGGACAATGAGCAGTTCTTC
many | TRBJ2-3 | TRBV12-3/TRBV12-4 | - | CASSFSRDTQYF | TGTGCCAGCAGTTTCTCGAGGGATACGCAGTATTTT
many | TRBJ2-7 | TRBV14 | TRBD1 | CASSLRQGRSYEQYF | TGTGCCAGCAGCTTAAGACAGGGGAGGTCCTACGAGCAGTACTTC
- | TRBJ2-2 | TRBV14 | - | CASSQGGHKTGELFF | TGTGCCAGCAGCCAAGGGGGACATAAGACCGGGGAGCTGTTTTTT
- | TRBJ2-2 | TRBV7-9 | - | CASSLASDTSGELFF | TGTGCCAGCAGCTTAGCCTCGGACACCTCCGGGGAGCTGTTTTTT
many | TRBJ2-1 | TRBV12-3/TRBV12-4 | TRBD2 | CASSALAAAYNEQFF | TGTGCCAGCTCCGCACTAGCGGCTGCCTACAATGAGCAGTTCTTC
many | TRBJ2-1 | TRBV7-8 | TRBD2 | CASSMLGLAGAYNEQFF | TGTGCCAGCAGCATGCTCGGACTAGCGGGAGCCTACAATGAGCAGTTCTTC
many | TRBJ2-7 | TRBV13 | - | CASSSTGTIYEQYF | TGTGCCAGCAGCTCAACAGGGACAATTTACGAGCAGTACTTC
- | TRBJ2-6 | TRBV25-1 | - | CASSESFSGANVLTF | TGTGCCAGCAGTGAATCCTTCTCTGGGGCCAACGTCCTGACTTTC
- | TRBJ2-5 | TRBV18 | - | CASSPGGRPEETQYF | TGTGCCAGCTCACCAGGTGGGCGTCCGGAGGAGACCCAGTACTTC
many | TRBJ2-5 | TRBV7-2 | - | CASSLWSGQETQYF | TGTGCCAGCAGCTTATGGTCAGGTCAAGAGACCCAGTACTTC
- | TRBJ1-2 | TRBV19 | - | CASPGGYGYTF | TGTGCCAGCCCGGGAGGCTATGGCTACACCTTC
many | TRBJ2-5 | TRBV7-3 | TRBD1 | CASSAPGQGETQYF | TGTGCCAGCAGCGCACCGGGACAGGGAGAGACCCAGTACTTC
many | TRBJ2-1 | TRBV6-1 | - | CASTLGGGDEQFF | TGTGCCAGCACCCTAGGAGGGGGCGATGAGCAGTTCTTC
- | TRBJ1-2 | TRBV6-1 | TRBD1 | CASRGGQGNYGYTF | TGTGCCAGCAGGGGAGGACAGGGTAACTATGGCTACACCTTC
many | TRBJ1-1 | TRBV11-2 | TRBD1 | CASSKRDRVLVFPEAFF | TGTGCCAGCAGCAAACGGGACAGGGTCCTCGTGTTTCCTGAAGCTTTCTTT
few | TRBJ2-3 | TRBV20-1 | - | CSAGDRGDTQYF | TGCAGTGCTGGGGACCGGGGGGATACGCAGTATTTT
many | TRBJ2-1 | TRBV20-1 | TRBD1 | CSSSDVDRAYNEQFF | TGCAGTTCATCGGATGTCGACAGGGCCTACAATGAGCAGTTCTTC
- | TRBJ1-5 | TRBV28 | TRBD1 | CASSAGQGGQPQHF | TGTGCCAGCAGTGCGGGACAGGGTGGTCAGCCCCAGCATTTT
many | TRBJ2-1 | TRBV20-1 | - | CSASHKEQFF | TGCAGTGCTAGCCACAAGGAGCAGTTCTTC
few | TRBJ2-2 | TRBV6-1 | - | CASSKVNTGELFF | TGTGCCAGCAGCAAAGTGAACACCGGGGAGCTGTTTTTT
- | TRBJ1-6 | TRBV27 | - | CASRGRRQNYNSPLHF | TGTGCCAGCAGGGGTAGACGACAGAACTATAATTCACCCCTCCACTTT
few | TRBJ1-1 | TRBV7-6 | - | CASSPQGSNTEAFF | TGTGCCAGCAGCCCTCAAGGTTCGAACACTGAAGCTTTCTTT
few | TRBJ2-7 | TRBV29-1 | TRBD1 | CSVTGDSYEQYF | TGCAGCGTGACAGGGGATTCCTACGAGCAGTACTTC